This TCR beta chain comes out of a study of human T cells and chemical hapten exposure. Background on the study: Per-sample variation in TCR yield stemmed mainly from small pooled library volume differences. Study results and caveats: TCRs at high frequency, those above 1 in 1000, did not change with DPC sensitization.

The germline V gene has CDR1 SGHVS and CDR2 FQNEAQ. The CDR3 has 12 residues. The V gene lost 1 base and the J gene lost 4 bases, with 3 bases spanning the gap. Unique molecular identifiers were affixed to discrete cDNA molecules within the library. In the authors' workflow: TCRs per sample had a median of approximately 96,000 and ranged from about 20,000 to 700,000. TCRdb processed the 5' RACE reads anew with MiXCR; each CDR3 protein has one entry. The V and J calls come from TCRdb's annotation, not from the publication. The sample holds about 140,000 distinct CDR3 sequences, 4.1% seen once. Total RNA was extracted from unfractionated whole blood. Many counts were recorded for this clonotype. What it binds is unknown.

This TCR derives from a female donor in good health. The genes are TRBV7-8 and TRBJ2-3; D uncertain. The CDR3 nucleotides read TGTGCCAGCAGCTTAGTTTCAGATACGCAGTATTTT. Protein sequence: CASSLVSDTQYF. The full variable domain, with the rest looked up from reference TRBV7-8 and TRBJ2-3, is GAGVSQSPRYKVAKRGQDVALRCDPISGHVSLFWYQQALGQGPEFLTYFQNEAQLDKSGLPSDRFFAERPEGSVSTLKIQRTQQEDSAVYLCASSLVSDTQYFGPGTRLTVL.